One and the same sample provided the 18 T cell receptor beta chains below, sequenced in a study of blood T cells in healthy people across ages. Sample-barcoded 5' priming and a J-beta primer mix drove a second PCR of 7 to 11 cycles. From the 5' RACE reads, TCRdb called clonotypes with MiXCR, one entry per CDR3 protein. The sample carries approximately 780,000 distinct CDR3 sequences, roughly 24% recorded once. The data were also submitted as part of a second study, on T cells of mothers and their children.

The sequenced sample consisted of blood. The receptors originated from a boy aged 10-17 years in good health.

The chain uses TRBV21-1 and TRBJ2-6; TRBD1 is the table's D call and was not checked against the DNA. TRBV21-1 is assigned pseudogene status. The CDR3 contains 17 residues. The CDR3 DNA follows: TGTGCCAGCAGGGAAATACACAAGGGACCACGGGGCAACGTCCTGACTTTC. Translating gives CASREIHKGPRGNVLTF.

CDR3 nucleotide sequence: TGTGCCAGCAGTTTTAGTGGATCCGGGGAGCTGTTTTTT. Translating gives CASSFSGSGELFF. The chain uses TRBV27 and TRBJ2-2; the D is unclear. Germline V gives CDR1 MNHEY, CDR2 SMNVEV (reference sequence). V was trimmed by 3 bases and J by 6 bases, leaving 8 bases between them. This CDR3 has 13 amino acids.

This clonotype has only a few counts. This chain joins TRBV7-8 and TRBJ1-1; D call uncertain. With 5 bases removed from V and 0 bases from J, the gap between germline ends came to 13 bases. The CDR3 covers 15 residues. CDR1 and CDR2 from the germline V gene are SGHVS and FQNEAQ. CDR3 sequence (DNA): TGTGCCAGCAGCCCTAGGGCCTCGATGAACACTGAAGCTTTCTTT. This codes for CASSPRASMNTEAFF.

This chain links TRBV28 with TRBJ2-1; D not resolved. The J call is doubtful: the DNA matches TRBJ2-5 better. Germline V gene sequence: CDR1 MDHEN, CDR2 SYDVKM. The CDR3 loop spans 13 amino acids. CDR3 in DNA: TGTGCCAGCAGTTTCTACAAGGAAGAGACCCAGTACTTC. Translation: CASSFYKEETQYF.

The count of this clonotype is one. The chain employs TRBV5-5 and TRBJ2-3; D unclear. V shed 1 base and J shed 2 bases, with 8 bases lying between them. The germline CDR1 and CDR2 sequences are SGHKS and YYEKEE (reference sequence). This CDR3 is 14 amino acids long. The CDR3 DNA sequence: TGTGCCAGCAGCTTGACGCGAGTCACAGATACGCAGTATTTT. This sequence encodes CASSLTRVTDTQYF.

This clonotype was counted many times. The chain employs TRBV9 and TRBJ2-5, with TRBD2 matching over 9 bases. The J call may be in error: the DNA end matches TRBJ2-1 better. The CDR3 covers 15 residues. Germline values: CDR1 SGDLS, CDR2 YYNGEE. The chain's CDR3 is CASSPDDSGGLEQFF. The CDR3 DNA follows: TGTGCCAGCAGCCCAGACGATAGCGGGGGCCTCGAGCAGTTCTTC.

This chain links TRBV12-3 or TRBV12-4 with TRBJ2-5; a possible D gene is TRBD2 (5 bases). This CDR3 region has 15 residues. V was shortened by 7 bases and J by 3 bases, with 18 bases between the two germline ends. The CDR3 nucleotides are TGTGCCAGCACCCTGGGAGCGACCACCAAAGAGACCCAGTACTTC. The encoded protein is CASTLGATTKETQYF.

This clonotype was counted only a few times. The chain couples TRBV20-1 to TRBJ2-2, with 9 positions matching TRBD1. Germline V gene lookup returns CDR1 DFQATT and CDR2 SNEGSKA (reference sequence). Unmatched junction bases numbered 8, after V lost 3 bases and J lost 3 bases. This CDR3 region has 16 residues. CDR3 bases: TGCAGTGCTAGGACTACAGGGGGCTTACACACCGGGGAGCTGTTTTTT. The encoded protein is CSARTTGGLHTGELFF.

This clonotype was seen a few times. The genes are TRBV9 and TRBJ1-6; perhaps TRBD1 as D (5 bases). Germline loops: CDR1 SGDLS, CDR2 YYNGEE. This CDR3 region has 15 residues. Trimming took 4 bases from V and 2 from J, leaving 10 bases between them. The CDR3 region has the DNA TGTGCCAGCAGCTTCCGGGGGGCCTATAATTCACCCCTCCACTTT. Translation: CASSFRGAYNSPLHF.

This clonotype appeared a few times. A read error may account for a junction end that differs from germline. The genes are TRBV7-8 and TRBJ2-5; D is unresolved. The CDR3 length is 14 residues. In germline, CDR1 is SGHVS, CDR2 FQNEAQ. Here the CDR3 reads CASSWSVNQESQYF. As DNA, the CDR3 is TGTGCCAGCAGCTGGTCAGTTAACCAAGAGAGCCAGTACTTC.

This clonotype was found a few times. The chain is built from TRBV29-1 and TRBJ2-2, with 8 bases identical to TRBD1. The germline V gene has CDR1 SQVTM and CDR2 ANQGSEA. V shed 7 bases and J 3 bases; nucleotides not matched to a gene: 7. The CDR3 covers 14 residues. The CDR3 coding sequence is TGCAGCGGGCGACAGGGGTCGGACACCGGGGAGCTGTTTTTT. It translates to CSGRQGSDTGELFF.

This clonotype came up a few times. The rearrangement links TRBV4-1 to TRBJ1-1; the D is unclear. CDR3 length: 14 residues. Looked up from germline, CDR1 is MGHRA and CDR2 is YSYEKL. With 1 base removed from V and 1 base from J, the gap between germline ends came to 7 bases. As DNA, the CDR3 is TGCGCCAGCAGCCAAGCGGGCGGGAACACTGAAGCTTTCTTT. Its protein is CASSQAGGNTEAFF.

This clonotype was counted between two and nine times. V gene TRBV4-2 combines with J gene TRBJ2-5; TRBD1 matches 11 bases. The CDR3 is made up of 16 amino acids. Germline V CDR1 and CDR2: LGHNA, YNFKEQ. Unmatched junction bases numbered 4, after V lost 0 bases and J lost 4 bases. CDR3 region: CASSQDPGQGAETQYF. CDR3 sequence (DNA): TGTGCCAGCAGCCAAGATCCAGGACAGGGGGCAGAGACCCAGTACTTC.

CDR3 protein: CASGKRTGGRYEQYF. CDR3 coding DNA: TGTGCCAGCGGGAAGAGGACAGGGGGTCGCTACGAGCAGTACTTC. This chain connects TRBV27 to TRBJ2-7; 10 nucleotides line up with TRBD1. Germline CDR1 reads MNHEY; CDR2 reads SMNVEV (reference sequence). Trimming cost V 8 bases and J 3 bases; bases outside gene matches: 10. CDR3 length equals 15 residues.

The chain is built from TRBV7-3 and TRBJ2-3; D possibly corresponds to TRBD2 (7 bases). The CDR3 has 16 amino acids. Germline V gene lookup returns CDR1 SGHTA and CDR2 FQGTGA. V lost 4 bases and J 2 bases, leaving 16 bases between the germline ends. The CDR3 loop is CASSSATGGPTDTQYF. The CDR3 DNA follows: TGTGCCAGCAGCTCGGCTACGGGGGGCCCCACAGATACGCAGTATTTT.

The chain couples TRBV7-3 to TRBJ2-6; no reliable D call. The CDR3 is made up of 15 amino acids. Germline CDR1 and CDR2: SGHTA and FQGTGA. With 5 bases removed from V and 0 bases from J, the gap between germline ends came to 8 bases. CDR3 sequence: CASSTTSSGANVLTF. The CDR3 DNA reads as TGTGCCAGCAGCACAACCAGCTCTGGGGCCAACGTCCTGACTTTC.

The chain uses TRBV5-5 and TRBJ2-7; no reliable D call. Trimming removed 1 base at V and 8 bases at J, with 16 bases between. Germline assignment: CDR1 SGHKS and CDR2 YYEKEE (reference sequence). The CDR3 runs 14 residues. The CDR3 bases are TGTGCCAGCAGCTTGAATCAGGCGGCGGTGAAGCAGTACTTC. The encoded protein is CASSLNQAAVKQYF.

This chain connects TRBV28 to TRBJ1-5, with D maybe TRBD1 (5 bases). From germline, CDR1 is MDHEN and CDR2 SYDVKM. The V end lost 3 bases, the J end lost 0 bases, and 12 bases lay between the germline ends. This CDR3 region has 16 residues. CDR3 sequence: CASSLWGEFSNQPQHF. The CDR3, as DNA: TGTGCCAGCAGTTTGTGGGGGGAATTTAGCAATCAGCCCCAGCATTTT.